A single T cell receptor beta chain is shown here with its context. Its antigen is still unknown. The germline gives CDR1 KGHSH, CDR2 LQKENI. V lost 3 bases and J lost 5, with 13 bases in between. The CDR3 has 14 amino acids. These data are taken from a study of cytomegalovirus exposure and HLA in healthy donors. Overall study results and limits: Reported results showed that the classifier diagnosed cytomegalovirus status with high specificity and sensitivity.

Amplification used 60 Vbeta primers and 13 Jbeta primers. Only in-frame clones appear in the TCRdb table, and some are missing; sequencing was by immunoSEQ multiplex PCR. The top ten clones hold around 3.4% of a sample with roughly 110,000 clones, around 79% of them seen once. This chain connects TRBV18 to TRBJ2-5; D is unclear. The clonotype comes from a man between 60 and 70 years old in good health and CMV-seronegative. Sequenced sample: PBMCs. The CDR3 sequence: CASSPKLFMETQYF. In nucleotides, the CDR3 is TGTGCCAGCTCACCCAAGCTTTTTATGGAGACCCAGTACTTC.